The rows below give T cell receptor beta chains drawn from one sample of a study of cytomegalovirus exposure and HLA in healthy donors. This table comes from immunoSEQ multiplex PCR, and its TCRdb copy is limited to in-frame clones, with some not included. This sample's table has just over 200,000 clones. Specimen: PBMCs. The receptors originated from a girl aged 2-10 years in good health and CMV-seropositive. CDR3s include the opening cysteine and the closing phenylalanine or tryptophan. The order of the fields is V gene, J gene, D gene, CDR3 protein, CDR3 DNA. D genes are given only for firm matches.

TRBV2	TRBJ2-7	TRBD2	CASSDLVAGAVEQYF	TGTGCCAGCAGTGATTTAGTAGCGGGAGCAGTCGAGCAGTACTTC
TRBV7-9	TRBJ1-2	TRBD1	CASSPRQGGAYGYTF	TGTGCCAGCAGCCCCCGACAGGGGGGGGCCTATGGCTACACCTTC
TRBV19	TRBJ2-6	NA	CASSLGRYFSVLTF	TGTGCCAGTAGCCTGGGCCGTTATTTCAGCGTCCTGACTTTC
TRBV28	TRBJ2-5	NA	CASSQPLTEVQETQYF	TGTGCCAGCAGCCAACCTTTAACAGAAGTGCAAGAGACCCAGTACTTC
TRBV2	TRBJ1-2	NA	CASSELTGNYGYTF	TGTGCCAGCAGTGAACTTACAGGGAACTATGGCTACACCTTC
TRBV7-2	TRBJ1-5	NA	CASSLGVQGGQPQHF	TGTGCCAGCAGCTTAGGGGTACAGGGCGGTCAGCCCCAGCATTTT
TRBV5-1	TRBJ2-7	NA	CASSLTRVEQYF	TGCGCCAGCAGCTTAACGAGGGTCGAGCAGTACTTC
TRBV29-1	TRBJ2-3	NA	CSVGGEDRGTDTQYF	TGCAGCGTTGGGGGGGAAGACCGAGGCACAGATACGCAGTATTTT
TRBV29-1	TRBJ2-1	NA	CSVEKGFSYNEQFF	TGCAGCGTTGAAAAGGGGTTCTCCTACAATGAGCAGTTCTTC
TRBV6-1	TRBJ1-4	TRBD1	CASSDRTGNEKLFF	TGTGCCAGCAGTGACCGGACAGGGAATGAAAAACTGTTTTTT
TRBV29-1	TRBJ2-5	NA	CSALLSGGETQYF	TGCAGCGCGCTCCTATCAGGTGGGGAGACCCAGTACTTC
TRBV27	TRBJ2-2	TRBD2	CASSSPGLAGTGELFF	TGTGCCAGCAGTTCCCCTGGACTAGCGGGAACCGGGGAGCTGTTTTTT
TRBV5-1	TRBJ2-1	NA	CASSLQANEQFF	TGCGCCAGCAGCTTGCAGGCCAATGAGCAGTTCTTC
TRBV7-8	TRBJ1-2	TRBD1	CASRGSAQGENYGYTF	TGTGCCAGCAGGGGATCCGCGCAGGGGGAAAACTATGGCTACACCTTC
TRBV9	TRBJ2-7	TRBD2	CASSVESSGKSYEQYF	TGTGCCAGCAGCGTAGAGAGTAGCGGGAAGTCCTACGAGCAGTACTTC
TRBV7-9	TRBJ2-7	NA	CASSHPWGDEQYF	TGTGCCAGCAGCCACCCTTGGGGGGACGAGCAGTACTTC
TRBV5-4	TRBJ1-2	NA	CASTSSRVTNYGYTF	TGTGCCAGCACCTCATCCAGGGTTACTAACTATGGCTACACCTTC
TRBV29-1	TRBJ1-1	NA	CSVDGQKGQGNTEAFF	TGCAGCGTTGATGGTCAAAAGGGGCAGGGGAACACTGAAGCTTTCTTT
TRBV2	TRBJ2-5	NA	CASSAGQETQYF	TGTGCCAGCAGCGCAGGTCAAGAGACCCAGTACTTC
TRBV28	TRBJ1-3	NA	CASSSPRGGGGTSGNTIYF	TGTGCCAGCAGTTCCCCCCGAGGAGGCGGAGGAACCTCTGGAAACACCATATATTTT
TRBV19	TRBJ1-2	NA	CASIGEGYGYTF	TGTGCCAGTATTGGTGAGGGCTATGGCTACACCTTC
TRBV28	TRBJ2-7	NA	CASTNYAGYEQYF	TGTGCCAGCACGAATTACGCGGGCTACGAGCAGTACTTC
TRBV2	TRBJ2-3	TRBD2	CASSPLAGGGNTQYF	TGTGCCAGCAGTCCGCTAGCGGGAGGAGGGAATACGCAGTATTTT
TRBV27	TRBJ2-2	NA	CASRGDSVPGELFF	TGTGCCAGCAGAGGAGACAGCGTCCCCGGGGAGCTGTTTTTT
TRBV29-1	TRBJ1-2	TRBD1	CSVEGGQGIYGYTF	TGCAGCGTTGAAGGGGGACAGGGAATCTATGGCTACACCTTC
TRBV7-2	TRBJ2-3	TRBD2	CASSHPTSGTADTQYF	TGTGCCAGCAGCCACCCGACTAGCGGGACAGCCGATACGCAGTATTTT
TRBV7-2	TRBJ2-3	TRBD2	CASSSGLVTQYF	TGTGCCAGCAGCTCCGGACTAGTTACGCAGTATTTT
TRBV6-5	TRBJ1-2	NA	CASSYRGGSGYTF	TGTGCCAGCAGTTACAGGGGAGGTAGTGGCTACACCTTC